Below, 25 T cell receptor beta chains from the same sample are listed, as sequenced in a study of radiotherapy plus CTLA-4 blockade in lung cancer. Some clones are missing from TCRdb's copy, which holds only in-frame ones; the method was immunoSEQ multiplex PCR. The data contain more than 75,000 clones, approximately 79% of them singletons. This material consisted of peripheral blood, taken from a patient treated with radiotherapy plus ipilimumab. The receptors originated from a human donor with non-small cell lung cancer that progressed on radiotherapy plus ipilimumab.

The chain links TRBV18 to TRBJ1-1, with D possibly being TRBD1 (5 bases). This CDR3 is built from 14 residues. V lost 3 bases, J lost 6 bases, and 14 bases lay in between. The germline V gene has CDR1 KGHSH and CDR2 LQKENI. The DNA for the CDR3 is TGTGCCAGCTCACCTGGGGGAGGTTCTCCTGAAGCTTTCTTT. Translating it yields CASSPGGGSPEAFF.

The genes are TRBV23-1 and TRBJ2-7, with 7 bases that match TRBD1. TRBV23-1 is given ORF status, its function remaining uncertain. The CDR3 contains 17 residues. The ends lost 3 bases at V and 0 bases at J; junction bases unmatched: 11. CDR3 nucleotides: TGCGCCAGCAGTCACCCCTTATTACGGGACAGCTCCTACGAGCAGTACTTC. This encodes CASSHPLLRDSSYEQYF.

The chain carries TRBV4-2 and TRBJ1-5, with unresolved D. Germline V lookup: CDR1 LGHNA, CDR2 YNFKEQ. V gave up 1 base and J gave up 4 bases, with 8 bases separating them. The CDR3 is made up of 14 amino acids. CDR3 nucleotide sequence: TGTGCCAGCAGCCAAGGGCCGCTGAATCAGCCCCAGCATTTT. Protein sequence: CASSQGPLNQPQHF.

This chain links TRBV19 with TRBJ1-5, with 7 bases fitting TRBD1. CDR1 and CDR2 from the germline V gene are LNHDA and SQIVND (reference sequence). V dropped 5 bases and J dropped 5; count of bases not matched to a gene: 9. This CDR3 region has 15 residues. In DNA form, the CDR3 reads TGTGCCAGTAGTTCCAAGACAGGGTATCATCAGCCCCAGCATTTT. Translated, it gives CASSSKTGYHQPQHF. Variable domain in full (rest from reference TRBV19 and TRBJ1-5): DGGITQSPKYLFRKEGQNVTLSCEQNLNHDAMYWYRQDPGQGLRLIYYSQIVNDFQKGDIAEGYSVSREKKESFPLTVTSAQKNPTAFYLCASSSKTGYHQPQHFGDGTRLSIL.

This chain connects TRBV2 to TRBJ2-2; perhaps TRBD1 as D (7 bases). V was trimmed by 6 bases and J by 6 bases, leaving 17 bases between them. The CDR3 has 15 residues. Germline V lookup: CDR1 SNHLY, CDR2 FYNNEI. The CDR3 bases are TGTGCCAGCAGGGGGACAGCCGGAGGGGCCGGGGAGCTGTTTTTT. It translates to CASRGTAGGAGELFF.

This clone was counted a few times. The chain employs TRBV19 and TRBJ2-1; D possibly corresponds to TRBD2 (5 bases). Germline V gives CDR1 LNHDA, CDR2 SQIVND (reference sequence). The CDR3 contains 14 residues. V was shortened by 7 bases and J by 2 bases, with 12 bases between the two germline ends. The CDR3 sequence: CASMLTGTYNEQFF. The CDR3 DNA sequence: TGTGCCAGTATGTTAACGGGAACCTACAATGAGCAGTTCTTC.

This sequence joins TRBV7-8 and TRBJ2-5, with D perhaps given as TRBD1 or TRBD2 (5 bases each). CDR3 length: 16 amino acids. Trimming removed 5 bases at V and 2 bases at J, with 18 bases between. In germline, CDR1 is SGHVS, CDR2 FQNEAQ. The DNA for the CDR3 is TGTGCCAGCAGCACGATCATTCGGGGCCTGCAAGAGACCCAGTACTTC. Its translation is CASSTIIRGLQETQYF.

The chain uses TRBV6-5 and TRBJ1-5; D call uncertain. The CDR3 has 13 amino acids. Trimming cost V 2 bases and J 7 bases, with 9 bases left between them. Looked up from germline, CDR1 is MNHEY and CDR2 is SVGAGI. The CDR3 DNA sequence: TGTGCCAGCAGTTACGGCCGTGCCCAGCCCCAGCATTTT. It encodes CASSYGRAQPQHF.

The J gene is TRBJ2-7, the V gene TRBV5-1, with 7 bases that match TRBD1. Unmatched junction bases numbered 7, after V lost 0 bases and J lost 4 bases. Germline V gene lookup returns CDR1 SGHRS and CDR2 YFSETQ. The CDR3 runs 15 residues. CDR3 nucleotides: TGCGCCAGCAGCTTGGGCTGGACAGGAGTTTACGAGCAGTACTTC. The encoded protein is CASSLGWTGVYEQYF.

The chain employs TRBV7-2 and TRBJ2-1; D call uncertain. CDR3 length: 17 residues. The V and J ends lost 2 bases and 0 bases respectively, with 14 bases between them. Germline V CDR1 and CDR2: SGHTA, FQGNSA. The CDR3 region is CASSLSVFKGSYNEQFF. CDR3 nucleotides: TGTGCCAGCAGCTTAAGTGTTTTCAAGGGCTCCTACAATGAGCAGTTCTTC.

The chain employs TRBV4-2 and TRBJ2-5, with D tentatively TRBD1 or TRBD2 (5 bases each). The closer fit of TRBJ2-7 to the DNA end suggests the J call may be wrong. CDR3 length: 15 residues. CDR1 LGHNA and CDR2 YNFKEQ come from the germline V gene. The CDR3, as DNA: TGTGCCAGCAGCCAAGATTGGGCAGGGAGCTACGAGCAGTACTTC. Its translation is CASSQDWAGSYEQYF.

This clone was counted only a few times. The gene calls are TRBV7-9 and TRBJ2-7, with D tentatively TRBD2 (7 bases). Germline V gives CDR1 SEHNR, CDR2 FQNEAQ (reference sequence). The V gene lost 8 bases and the J gene lost 0 bases, with 11 bases spanning the gap. The CDR3 length is 13 residues. This chain's CDR3 is CASAGGRSYEQYF. The CDR3 DNA is TGTGCCAGCGCCGGGGGGCGCTCCTACGAGCAGTACTTC.

This clone was detected a few times. V and J are TRBV19 and TRBJ2-7; 9 nucleotides agree with TRBD1. Germline V CDR1 and CDR2: LNHDA, SQIVND (reference sequence). The CDR3 runs to 15 residues. V shed 8 bases, J shed 3 bases, and the junction held 11 bases outside the gene matches. This chain's CDR3 is CASGRTGDMVYEQYF. CDR3 coding DNA: TGTGCCAGTGGCAGGACAGGGGATATGGTCTACGAGCAGTACTTC.

This chain uses TRBV6-1 with TRBJ2-7; D is undetermined. CDR3 length: 11 amino acids. V was shortened by 5 bases and J by 4 bases, with 6 bases between the two germline ends. Germline CDR1 and CDR2: MNHNS and SASEGT. The CDR3 DNA sequence: TGTGCCAGCAGTCGAGAATACGAGCAGTACTTC. This gives the protein CASSREYEQYF.

The chain uses TRBV28 and TRBJ2-3; 9 nucleotides line up with TRBD2. Germline values: CDR1 MDHEN, CDR2 SYDVKM. This CDR3 is 14 amino acids long. V dropped 8 bases and J dropped 2; count of bases not matched to a gene: 5. In DNA, the CDR3 is TGTGCCAGCTCCGGGACTAGCCTCACAGATACGCAGTATTTT. Its translation: CASSGTSLTDTQYF.

V is TRBV28 and J is TRBJ1-4; 10 nucleotides match TRBD1. The length of the CDR3 is 15 residues. Germline-derived CDR1 and CDR2 are MDHEN and SYDVKM. Trimming at V came to 5 bases and at J to 7 bases, leaving 7 bases not matched to a gene. Written as DNA, the CDR3 is TGTGCCAGCAGTCCTCGGACAGGGGGGACTGAAAAACTGTTTTTT. Translating it yields CASSPRTGGTEKLFF.

In this sample, this clone turned up a few times. The V and J genes are TRBV27 and TRBJ1-4, with a possible D match to TRBD1 (5 bases). The V end lost 3 bases, the J end lost 7 bases, and 9 bases lay between the germline ends. The CDR3 extends over 13 amino acids. CDR1 and CDR2 from the germline V gene are MNHEY and SMNVEV (reference sequence). This CDR3 is CASSLVGGEKLFF. The CDR3 region has the DNA TGTGCCAGCAGTTTGGTGGGGGGTGAAAAACTGTTTTTT.

The chain joins TRBV6-6 to TRBJ2-1, with D hard to call. CDR1 and CDR2 (germline): MNHNY, SVGAGI (reference sequence). This CDR3 has 16 amino acids. The ends were cut back, 0 bases at V and 0 bases at J, with 9 bases in the middle. CDR3 coding DNA: TGTGCCAGCAGTTACTCGACGTTGGGCTCCTACAATGAGCAGTTCTTC. Its translation: CASSYSTLGSYNEQFF.

In its sample, this clone was seen a few times. The V call is TRBV27, the J call TRBJ2-1; D is possibly TRBD1 (5 bases). The CDR3 length is 13 residues. Germline CDR1 reads MNHEY; CDR2 reads SMNVEV (reference sequence). V lost 5 bases to trimming and J lost 2 bases, with 7 bases between them. This CDR3 reads CASSPRAYNEQFF. The CDR3 DNA is TGTGCCAGCAGTCCCAGGGCCTACAATGAGCAGTTCTTC.

This clone was seen only a few times. The gene calls are TRBV28 and TRBJ1-3, with D unresolved. This CDR3 has 12 residues. CDR1 is MDHEN and CDR2 is SYDVKM in the germline V gene. Trimming left V 6 bases short and J 8 bases short, with 11 bases between. Here the CDR3 reads CASRDETHTIYF. The DNA of the CDR3 is TGTGCCAGCAGGGACGAGACGCACACCATATATTTT.

The rearrangement joins TRBV29-1 to TRBJ2-1, with D perhaps TRBD2 (7 bases). The germline V gene encodes CDR1 SQVTM and CDR2 ANQGSEA. The CDR3 is made up of 16 amino acids. The V and J ends lost 0 bases and 0 bases respectively, with 12 bases between them. CDR3 in amino acids: CSVEDGGASSYNEQFF. In DNA, the CDR3 is TGCAGCGTTGAAGATGGGGGGGCCAGCTCCTACAATGAGCAGTTCTTC.

V and J are TRBV10-3 and TRBJ1-2; D is uncertain. The CDR3 sequence is 13 residues long. CDR1 is ENHRY and CDR2 is SYGVKD in the germline V gene. V was shortened by 4 bases and J by 6 bases, with 12 bases between the two germline ends. CDR3 protein: CAISVQAADGYTF. The CDR3 DNA follows: TGTGCCATCAGTGTCCAGGCCGCGGATGGCTACACCTTC.

The CDR3 protein is CASSPGLAGIPLEQYF. Written as DNA, the CDR3 is TGTGCCAGCAGCCCCGGACTAGCGGGAATACCTCTCGAGCAGTACTTC. This chain uses TRBV28 with TRBJ2-7; TRBD2 matches at 12 bases. The trim removed 6 bases at V and 6 bases at J, leaving 12 bases unmatched. CDR1 is MDHEN and CDR2 is SYDVKM in the germline V gene. CDR3 length equals 16 residues.

The V and J genes are TRBV7-2 and TRBJ1-1; D unresolved. Germline CDR1 SGHTA, CDR2 FQGNSA. The ends were cut back, 8 bases at V and 0 bases at J, with 10 bases in the middle. The CDR3 has 13 amino acids. CDR3 in DNA: TGTGCCAGCGCGGCGTTCATGAACACTGAAGCTTTCTTT. It translates to CASAAFMNTEAFF.

The chain combines TRBV4-1 with TRBJ2-2; D uncertain. Germline CDR1 is MGHRA and CDR2 is YSYEKL. CDR3 length: 16 amino acids. Trimming stripped 4 bases from V and 4 bases from J, with 16 bases between. The CDR3 region is CASSRSMTTSTGELFF. The CDR3 DNA follows: TGCGCCAGCAGCCGCTCCATGACAACCAGCACCGGGGAGCTGTTTTTT.